This T cell receptor beta chain was captured by sequencing in a study of molecular identifiers for immune sequencing clone quantification (dated by TCRdb to the late 2010s). Regarding the complete study: For a replicate experiment, the RNA from either about 20,000 or 100,000 naive CD8 T cells was divided into five aliquots, and four of those aliquots went on to sequencing. CD8 T cells were used in a methods study to benchmark molecular-identifier clustering-based TCR repertoire sequencing (MIDCIRS) and TCR RNA copy counting. Study-wide conclusions, independent of this receptor: Approximately 3.1 recovered TCR RNA copies per cell were obtained by modeling, versus approximately 10 by digital PCR, implying a capture efficiency of 30% to 35%. Without barcode sub-clustering, chimeric consensus sequences inflated TCR diversity; chimeras reached as high as 47%. Even against a background of about a million naive CD8 T cells, spiked-in Jurkat TCR RNA amounting to a single cell's worth was reported to be detectable. Spiked-in Jurkat TCR RNA (approximately 10 copies' worth), which is not part of the donor repertoire, was contained in the naive libraries. Clones above 20 RNA copies held over 99% of molecules in CMV-specific effector cells but under 1% in naive cells. Highly expanded clone sizes could be underestimated because identical TCR molecules may share a barcode.

Libraries of naive CD8 T cells were built from anywhere between roughly 17,000 and 1,000,000 sorted cells, with 10%, 30% or 50% of the purified RNA used. On a BD FACSAria II, naive CD8 T cells were FACS-sorted as CD8+CD4-CCR7+CD45RA+ and collected into RLT Plus buffer. Detection sensitivity was tested by spiking Jurkat RNA equal to ten TCR copies' worth into samples containing about 19,000-1,000,000 naive CD8 T cells. Enrichment of CD8 T cells was done with RosetteSep CD8+ T Cell Enrichment Cocktail plus Ficoll-Paque, and ACK red cell lysis came afterward. Libraries were made using PCR. Sequencing took place on an Illumina HiSeq 4000. Preparation of bulk TCR libraries followed a previously described approach, with the TCR primers listed in Table S5. Purification of total RNA was performed with the Qiagen AllPrep DNA/RNA kit. Before analysis, reads from multiple sequencing runs of the same library were pooled. The authors' analysis ran thus. Reads were retained only if their TCR constant sequence matched exactly, and those retained reads were trimmed to 150 nt and grouped according to their 12-nt molecular barcodes. Reads inside each barcode group were sub-clustered using a 15% Levenshtein threshold, and a quality-weighted consensus sequence was constructed for each RNA molecule. Non-functional sequences were discarded, and so were lower-count sequences lying one edit away from another sequence. Based on a fit of two negative binomial distributions, barcode sub-clusters having less than 20% of the maximum read count were discarded. TCRdb trimmed the raw reads at Q25, called clones with MiXCR and kept productive beta chains. Identical CDR3 proteins give one entry, which carries the most common genes and DNA. None of the V and J calls come from the authors' own analysis; TCRdb made them. Recorded for this sample are approximately 54,000 distinct CDR3 sequences; approximately 25% of them occurred a single time. The ten top clones hold under 2% of the sample.

V is shortened by 5 bases, J by 3 bases, and the region joining them spans 13 bases. The germline V gene specifies SNHLY as CDR1 and FYNNEI as CDR2. Reading from cysteine to phenylalanine, the CDR3 counts 14 amino acids. CDR3 DNA is the only sequence kept; it has 42 bases, read in frame from the first base. This clonotype has just a few counts. Its antigen remains unidentified. No clone much larger than this one lies a single base away; base qualities are absent. Here the chain combines TRBV2 and TRBJ2-5; the D gene cannot be resolved reliably. The TCR originated in a human donor in good health. Some libraries in this study had Jurkat cell RNA spiked in. Sequenced: naive CD8+ T cells from blood, with Jurkat cell RNA spiked in. The cell subset or site label of this sample denotes: FACS-sorted CD8+CD4-CCR7+CD45RA+ naive T cells. The DNA sequence reads TGTGCCAGCAGTTTCCGGGCCATAGAAGAGACCCAGTACTTC. Its translation reads: CASSFRAIEETQYF.